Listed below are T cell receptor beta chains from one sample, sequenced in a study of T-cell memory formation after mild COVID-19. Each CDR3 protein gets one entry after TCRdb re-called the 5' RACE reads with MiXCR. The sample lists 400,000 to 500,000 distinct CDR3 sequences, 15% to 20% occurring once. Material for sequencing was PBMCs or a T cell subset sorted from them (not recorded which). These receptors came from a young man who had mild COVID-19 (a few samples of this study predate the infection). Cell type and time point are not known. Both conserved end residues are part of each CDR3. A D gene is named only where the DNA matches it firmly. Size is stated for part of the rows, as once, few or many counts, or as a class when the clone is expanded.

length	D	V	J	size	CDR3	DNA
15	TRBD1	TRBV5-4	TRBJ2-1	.	CASSEGQGSYNEQFF	TGTGCCAGCAGCGAGGGACAGGGCTCCTACAATGAGCAGTTCTTC
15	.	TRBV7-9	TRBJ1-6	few	CASSHLWGRDSPLHF	TGTGCCAGCAGCCACCTTTGGGGGAGGGATTCACCCCTCCACTTT
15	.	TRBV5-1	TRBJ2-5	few	CASSLSPTGQETQYF	TGCGCCAGCAGCTTGTCCCCAACAGGACAAGAGACCCAGTACTTC
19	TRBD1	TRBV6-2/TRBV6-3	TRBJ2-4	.	CASRQIGQGGLKAKNIQYF	TGTGCCAGCAGACAAATCGGACAGGGGGGGTTGAAGGCCAAAAACATTCAGTACTTC
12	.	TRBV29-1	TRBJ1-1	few	CSVKGLGTEAFF	TGCAGCGTCAAGGGGCTGGGCACTGAAGCTTTCTTT
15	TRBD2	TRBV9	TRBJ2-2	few	CASSVQGLAGGELFF	TGTGCCAGCAGCGTCCAGGGACTAGCGGGCGGGGAGCTGTTTTTT
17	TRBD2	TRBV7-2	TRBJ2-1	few	CASSLAASGGAYNEQFF	TGTGCCAGCAGCTTAGCAGCTAGCGGGGGGGCTTACAATGAGCAGTTCTTC
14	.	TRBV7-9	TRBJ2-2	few	CASSLGYNTGELFF	TGTGCCAGCAGCTTAGGATACAACACCGGGGAGCTGTTTTTT
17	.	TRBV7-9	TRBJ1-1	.	CASSLDPGGFLNTEAFF	TGTGCCAGCAGCTTAGACCCGGGGGGCTTCCTGAACACTGAAGCTTTCTTT
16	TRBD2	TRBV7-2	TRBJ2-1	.	CASSLGSSGGQDEQFF	TGTGCCAGCAGCTTAGGGTCTAGCGGGGGGCAGGATGAGCAGTTCTTC
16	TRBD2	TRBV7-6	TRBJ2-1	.	CASRLRTSGGRNEQFF	TGTGCCAGCAGATTGAGGACTAGCGGGGGGAGGAATGAGCAGTTCTTC
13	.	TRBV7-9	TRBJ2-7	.	CATRLESSYEQYF	TGTGCCACTCGGCTGGAAAGCTCCTACGAGCAGTACTTC
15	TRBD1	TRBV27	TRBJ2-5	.	CASSPGQGIVETQYF	TGTGCCAGCAGTCCAGGACAGGGAATCGTTGAGACCCAGTACTTC
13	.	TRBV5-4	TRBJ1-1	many	CASSGDLNTEAFF	TGTGCCAGCAGCGGAGACTTGAACACTGAAGCTTTCTTT
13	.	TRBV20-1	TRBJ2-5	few	CSARAGGQETQYF	TGCAGTGCACGAGCTGGGGGACAAGAGACCCAGTACTTC
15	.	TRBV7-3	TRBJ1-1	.	CASSLTREGTTEAFF	TGTGCCAGCAGCTTAACGAGGGAGGGGACAACTGAAGCTTTCTTT
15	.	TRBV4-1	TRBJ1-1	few	CASSQGPREATEAFF	TGCGCCAGCAGCCAAGGCCCCAGGGAGGCCACTGAAGCTTTCTTT
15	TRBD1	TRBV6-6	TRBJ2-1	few	CASSRTGGSYNEQFF	TGTGCCAGCAGTAGGACAGGGGGGTCCTACAATGAGCAGTTCTTC
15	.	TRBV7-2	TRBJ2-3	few	CASSYLVSNTDTQYF	TGTGCCAGCAGCTACCTCGTCAGCAACACAGATACGCAGTATTTT
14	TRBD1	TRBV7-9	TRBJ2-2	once	CASSLDRGYRELFF	TGTGCCAGCAGCCTGGACAGGGGTTACCGGGAGCTGTTTTTT
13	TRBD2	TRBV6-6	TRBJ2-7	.	CASSLGTRHEQYF	TGTGCCAGCTCCCTCGGGACTAGACACGAGCAGTACTTC
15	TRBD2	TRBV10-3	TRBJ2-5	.	CAISPGGGRAETQYF	TGTGCCATCAGCCCGGGGGGCGGGAGGGCAGAGACCCAGTACTTC
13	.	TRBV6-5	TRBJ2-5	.	CASSPTGLETQYF	TGTGCCAGCAGCCCGACTGGTTTAGAGACCCAGTACTTC
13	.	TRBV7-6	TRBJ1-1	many	CASSLGSDTEAFF	TGTGCCAGCAGCTTAGGGTCGGACACTGAAGCTTTCTTT
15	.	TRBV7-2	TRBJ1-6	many	CASSLTAVGDSPLHF	TGTGCCAGCAGCTTAACGGCGGTTGGCGATTCACCCCTCCACTTT
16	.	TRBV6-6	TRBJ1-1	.	CASSYSPAEAWPEAFF	TGTGCCAGCAGTTACTCGCCAGCTGAGGCCTGGCCTGAAGCTTTCTTT
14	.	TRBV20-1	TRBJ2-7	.	CSAREEWSSYEQYF	TGCAGTGCTAGAGAGGAGTGGAGCTCCTACGAGCAGTACTTC
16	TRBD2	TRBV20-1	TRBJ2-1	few	CSARASGGNSYNEQFF	TGCAGTGCTAGGGCTAGCGGGGGCAACTCCTACAATGAGCAGTTCTTC
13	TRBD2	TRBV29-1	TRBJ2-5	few	CSVGDYGKETQYF	TGCAGCGTCGGGGACTACGGGAAAGAGACCCAGTACTTC
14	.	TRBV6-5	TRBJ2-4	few	CASSQGSAKNIQYF	TGTGCCAGCAGCCAGGGTTCGGCCAAAAACATTCAGTACTTC
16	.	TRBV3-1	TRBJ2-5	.	CASSQVARPDQETQYF	TGTGCCAGCAGCCAAGTGGCCAGGCCGGACCAAGAGACCCAGTACTTC
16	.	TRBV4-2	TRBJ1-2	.	CASSQGLHGRGYGYTF	TGTGCCAGCAGCCAAGGCCTGCATGGGAGGGGCTATGGCTACACCTTC
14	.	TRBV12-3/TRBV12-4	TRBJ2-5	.	CASRYGGWEETQYF	TGTGCCAGCAGATACGGGGGATGGGAAGAGACCCAGTACTTC
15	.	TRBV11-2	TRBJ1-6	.	CASSRGQVDNSPLHF	TGTGCCAGCAGCCGGGGGCAAGTGGATAATTCACCCCTCCACTTT
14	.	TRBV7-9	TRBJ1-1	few	CASSPDLMNTEAFF	TGTGCCAGCAGCCCGGACCTCATGAACACTGAAGCTTTCTTT